This TCR beta chain was recovered during a study of shared T cell receptors in the human thymus. Measured with immunoSEQ multiplex PCR; TCRdb has only the in-frame clones, and not every one. The sample consists of tens of thousands of clones, about 96% of them appearing once. The CDR3 loop spans 15 amino acids. From germline, CDR1 is SGDLS and CDR2 YYNGEE. Germline trimming cut 4 bases from V and 2 bases from J; bases unmatched to any gene: 6. This receptor was taken from a human donor. Material for sequencing was thymocytes. The chain carries TRBV9 and TRBJ2-5, with 9 nucleotides matching TRBD1. The CDR3 sequence: CASSPGTGWQETQYF. The CDR3 bases are TGTGCCAGCAGCCCCGGGACAGGGTGGCAAGAGACCCAGTACTTC.